Shown below are 18 T cell receptor beta chains from a single sample sequenced in a study of OX40 agonist ivuxolimab in advanced cancers. Here immunoSEQ multiplex PCR was the method, and the copy in TCRdb shows in-frame clones only, minus some. The sample lists fewer than 70,000 clones, around four fifths occurring once. Material: CD4+ or CD8+ T cells sorted from blood, obtained in a trial of the OX40 agonist ivuxolimab. These receptor sequences come from an adult with an advanced solid tumor such as melanoma, head and neck, liver or kidney cancer.

This chain uses TRBV27 with TRBJ2-7, with 8 bases that match TRBD2. This CDR3 region has 15 residues. Germline assignment: CDR1 MNHEY and CDR2 SMNVEV (reference sequence). V shed 5 bases and J 0 bases; nucleotides not matched to a gene: 6. The CDR3 DNA reads as TGTGCCAGCAGTCCTCTGCGGGGGGTCTCCTACGAGCAGTACTTC. It is translated as CASSPLRGVSYEQYF.

This sequence joins TRBV21-1 and TRBJ2-1; TRBD2 is the table's D call, not checked against the DNA. TRBV21-1 has pseudogene status. This CDR3 has 14 residues. The DNA for the CDR3 is TGTGCCAGCAGCACCTACTTTGCCCACAATGAGCAGTTCTTC. Its protein product is CASSTYFAHNEQFF.

This clone has just a few counts. This chain uses TRBV18 with TRBJ1-2; D is unclear. Trimming took off 3 bases at V and 0 bases at J, with 11 bases between the two ends. This CDR3 contains 15 residues. The germline V gene encodes CDR1 KGHSH and CDR2 LQKENI. CDR3 in DNA: TGTGCCAGCTCACCGGTGACCCTCCCTAACTATGGCTACACCTTC. Amino acids: CASSPVTLPNYGYTF.

The chain uses TRBV6-5 and TRBJ2-7; 8 bases map to TRBD1. The CDR3 sequence is 13 residues long. CDR1 is MNHEY and CDR2 is SVGAGI in the germline V gene. Unmatched junction bases numbered 1, after V lost 0 bases and J lost 6 bases. The CDR3 is CASSYSRGREQYF. The CDR3 nucleotides are TGTGCCAGCAGTTACTCCAGGGGGCGCGAGCAGTACTTC.

The chain uses TRBV6-5 and TRBJ2-7, with 10 bases fitting TRBD2. The germline gives CDR1 MNHEY, CDR2 SVGAGI. The V segment lost 5 bases and the J segment 3 bases; nucleotides outside the gene matches: 7. The CDR3 sequence is 15 residues long. In DNA, the CDR3 is TGTGCCAGCAGTCCCGAAACTAGCGGGGACTACGAGCAGTACTTC. Its protein product is CASSPETSGDYEQYF.

J is TRBJ2-7 and V is TRBV6-6; TRBD1 matches 10 bases. The V segment lost 7 bases and the J segment 6 bases; nucleotides outside the gene matches: 9. Germline loops: CDR1 MNHNY, CDR2 SVGAGI (reference sequence). The CDR3 covers 14 residues. The CDR3 loop is CASNPNRDRGEQYF. The CDR3 nucleotides are TGTGCCAGCAACCCCAACCGGGACAGGGGCGAGCAGTACTTC.

This chain joins TRBV4-2 and TRBJ1-5; perhaps TRBD1 as D (5 bases). The V end was cut by 0 bases, the J end by 2 bases, with 11 bases between. The CDR3 is 16 residues long. Germline CDR1 LGHNA, CDR2 YNFKEQ. CDR3 in DNA: TGTGCCAGCAGCCAAGACCTCGGGGCGGGCAATCAGCCCCAGCATTTT. Translated, it gives CASSQDLGAGNQPQHF.

The chain joins TRBV6-1 to TRBJ2-5; D perhaps matches TRBD1 (6 bases). V was shortened by 8 bases and J by 9 bases, with 10 bases between the two germline ends. The germline CDR1 and CDR2 sequences are MNHNS and SASEGT. The CDR3 consists of 10 residues. The CDR3 reads CASLGAAQYF. The CDR3 nucleotides are TGTGCCAGCTTGGGGGCGGCCCAGTACTTC.

This clone has only one observation. As DNA, the CDR3 is TGTGCCAGCAGCCAATCTAGGGTTGGGACCCAGTACTTC. The encoded protein is CASSQSRVGTQYF. The chain recombines TRBV4-2 with TRBJ2-5; D remains ambiguous. V was cut by 2 bases and J by 7 bases, with 11 bases left in between. The CDR3 is 13 amino acids. Germline V gives CDR1 LGHNA, CDR2 YNFKEQ.

The chain combines TRBV5-1 with TRBJ1-2, with D possibly TRBD1 on 5 matching bases. The CDR3 has 14 residues. V was trimmed by 0 bases and J by 7 bases, leaving 13 bases between them. Germline V CDR1 and CDR2: SGHRS, YFSETQ. The CDR3, as DNA: TGCGCCAGCAGCTTGGAACCAGGGCTAACTGGCTACACCTTC. This codes for CASSLEPGLTGYTF.

This clone was detected only once. The chain combines TRBV25-1 with TRBJ2-7; unclear D gene. The CDR3 length is 11 residues. Germline CDR1 is MGHDK and CDR2 is SYGVNS. V was clipped by 0 bases and J by 3 bases, with 0 bases between them. This chain's CDR3 is CASSEYYEQYF. In nucleotides, the CDR3 is TGTGCCAGCAGTGAATACTACGAGCAGTACTTC.

The sample holds a few counts of this clone. The CDR3 coding sequence is TGTGCCAGTAGTATAGCCCTACAGGGAAGATCCACTGAAGCTTTCTTT. Translated: CASSIALQGRSTEAFF. The J gene is TRBJ1-1, the V gene TRBV19; D might be TRBD1 (6 bases). Germline CDR1 reads LNHDA; CDR2 reads SQIVND (reference sequence). The CDR3 totals 16 residues. Trimming left V 1 base short and J 4 bases short, with 16 bases between.

The gene calls are TRBV19 and TRBJ1-5; perhaps TRBD1 as D (6 bases). The length of the CDR3 is 13 residues. The V gene lost 2 bases and the J gene lost 7 bases, with 9 bases spanning the gap. CDR1 LNHDA and CDR2 SQIVND come from the germline V gene (reference sequence). CDR3 in amino acids: CASSINRDQPQHF. As DNA, the CDR3 is TGTGCCAGTAGTATAAACAGGGACCAGCCCCAGCATTTT.

The chain recombines TRBV6-4 with TRBJ2-2; a weak D match, TRBD2 (5 bases). V was pared by 4 bases and J by 2 bases, with 8 bases between. Per germline, CDR1 MRHNA and CDR2 SNTAGT. CDR3 length: 14 residues. CDR3 sequence: CASSADSNTGELFF. As DNA, the CDR3 is TGTGCCAGCAGTGCGGACTCAAACACCGGGGAGCTGTTTTTT.

The chain joins TRBV2 to TRBJ2-1; 9 bases are shared with TRBD2. CDR3 size: 15 residues. The junction had 6 bases not matched to a gene; V was cut back by 7 bases and J by 2 bases. Germline CDR1 is SNHLY and CDR2 is FYNNEI. The CDR3 nucleotides are TGTGCCAGCATCGCGGGGGGGAGCGCCTACAATGAGCAGTTCTTC. Its translation: CASIAGGSAYNEQFF.

V is TRBV9 and J is TRBJ1-4; 11 bases line up with TRBD1. The CDR3 covers 15 residues. Per the germline V gene, CDR1 is SGDLS and CDR2 is YYNGEE. V gave up 4 bases and J gave up 6 bases; unmatched junction bases: 5. This CDR3 is CASSITGQGDEKLFF. The CDR3 region has the DNA TGTGCCAGCAGCATTACGGGACAGGGGGATGAAAAACTGTTTTTT.

V and J are TRBV28 and TRBJ2-7; the match to TRBD1 covers 7 bases. Trimming took 5 bases from V and 2 from J; bases not matched to a gene: 6. The CDR3 has 14 amino acids. The germline V gene encodes CDR1 MDHEN and CDR2 SYDVKM. The CDR3 loop reads CASSLGQMTYEQYF. The CDR3 region has the DNA TGTGCCAGCAGTCTGGGACAGATGACCTACGAGCAGTACTTC.

The CDR3 DNA is TGTGCCAGCAGTTTAGGGGCCTACTCTGGGGCCAACGTCCTGACTTTC. This sequence encodes CASSLGAYSGANVLTF. This chain connects TRBV28 to TRBJ2-6; tentatively, D is TRBD1 (5 bases). Trimming left V 2 bases short and J 0 bases short, with 8 bases between. Germline CDR1 is MDHEN and CDR2 is SYDVKM. The CDR3 extends over 16 amino acids.